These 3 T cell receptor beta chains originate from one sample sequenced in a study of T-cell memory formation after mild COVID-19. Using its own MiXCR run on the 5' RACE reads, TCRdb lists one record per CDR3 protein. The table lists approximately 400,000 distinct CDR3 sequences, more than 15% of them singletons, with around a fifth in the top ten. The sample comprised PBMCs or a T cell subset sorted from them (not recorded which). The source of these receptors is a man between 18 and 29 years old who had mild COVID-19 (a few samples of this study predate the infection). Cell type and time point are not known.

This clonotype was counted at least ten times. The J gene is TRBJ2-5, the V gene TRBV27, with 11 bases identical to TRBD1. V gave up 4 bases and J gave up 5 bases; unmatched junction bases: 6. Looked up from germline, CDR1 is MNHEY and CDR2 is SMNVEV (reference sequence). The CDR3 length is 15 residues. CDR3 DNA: TGTGCCAGCAGTTCGGGGACAGGGGGGTTCGAGACCCAGTACTTC. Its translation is CASSSGTGGFETQYF.

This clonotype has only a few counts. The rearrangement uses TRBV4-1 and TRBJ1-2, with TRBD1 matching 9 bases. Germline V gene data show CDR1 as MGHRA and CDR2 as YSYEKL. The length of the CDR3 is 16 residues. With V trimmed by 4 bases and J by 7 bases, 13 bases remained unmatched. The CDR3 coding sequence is TGCGCCAGCAGCCGGGGGGGCACAGGGGGCGCGGGTGGCTACACCTTC. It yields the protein CASSRGGTGGAGGYTF.

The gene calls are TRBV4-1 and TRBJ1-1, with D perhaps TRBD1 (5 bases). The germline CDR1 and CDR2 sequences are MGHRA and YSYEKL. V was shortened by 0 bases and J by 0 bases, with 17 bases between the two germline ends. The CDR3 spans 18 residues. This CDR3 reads CASSQDGRKGRMNTEAFF. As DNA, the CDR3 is TGCGCCAGCAGCCAAGACGGGAGAAAGGGGAGGATGAACACTGAAGCTTTCTTT.